The clone carrying this T cell receptor (beta chain) appeared a few times. What it recognizes is unknown. This sample was included in a study of blood T cells in healthy people across ages. Study findings and constraints: A roughly linear age-dependent decrease characterized TCR beta diversity per million T cells.

Using a J-beta primer mix together with a sample-barcoded 5' primer, a second PCR was run for roughly 6 to 12 cycles. TCRdb used MiXCR to reprocess the 5' RACE reads, holding one entry per CDR3 protein. The sample lists roughly 680,000 distinct CDR3 sequences; about half were seen once. No fewer than 6.5 million PBMCs went into each sample. This CDR3 spans 13 amino acids. Trimming shortened V by 2 bases and J by 5 bases, and 10 bases separated the two germline ends. CDR1 is MGHRA, CDR2 YSYEKL, per germline. The TCR was taken from an older woman in good health. The rearrangement links TRBV4-1 to TRBJ2-7; the D is unclear. The specimen was blood. CDR3 sequence: CASSQPPVDEQYF. The CDR3 region has the DNA TGCGCCAGCAGCCAACCACCCGTCGACGAGCAGTACTTC.